Shown below are 3 T cell receptor beta chains from a single sample sequenced in a study of cytomegalovirus exposure and HLA in healthy donors. The PCR had 60 Vbeta and 13 Jbeta primers. TCRdb keeps only in-frame clones here, not all; method: immunoSEQ multiplex PCR. The data hold around 210,000 clones, with 79% observed a single time. What was sequenced was PBMCs. The receptors shown here come from a male donor in good health and CMV-seropositive.

CDR3 residues: CASSTRQGAISPLHF. The CDR3 coding sequence is TGTGCCAGCAGCACCCGACAGGGGGCAATTTCACCCCTCCACTTT. This chain links TRBV27 with TRBJ1-6; 10 positions match TRBD1. The CDR3 length is 15 residues. J gave up 9 bases and V 6 bases, and 8 bases lay outside the gene matches. Per the germline V gene, CDR1 is MNHEY and CDR2 is SMNVEV (reference sequence).

The chain employs TRBV9 and TRBJ1-4; no definite D call. The germline gives CDR1 SGDLS, CDR2 YYNGEE. The CDR3 is 14 amino acids. Trimming removed 4 bases from V and 3 bases from J, with 10 bases in between. CDR3 protein: CASSQMGPNEKLFF. In nucleotides, the CDR3 is TGTGCCAGCAGCCAAATGGGCCCTAATGAAAAACTGTTTTTT.

The V gene is TRBV9, the J gene TRBJ1-1, with TRBD1 matching over 10 bases. The CDR3 totals 15 residues. J gave up 6 bases and V 4 bases, and 9 bases lay outside the gene matches. Germline values: CDR1 SGDLS, CDR2 YYNGEE. CDR3 bases: TGTGCCAGCAGCACAACGACAGGGGGCGGCTCTGAAGCTTTCTTT. Its protein is CASSTTTGGGSEAFF.